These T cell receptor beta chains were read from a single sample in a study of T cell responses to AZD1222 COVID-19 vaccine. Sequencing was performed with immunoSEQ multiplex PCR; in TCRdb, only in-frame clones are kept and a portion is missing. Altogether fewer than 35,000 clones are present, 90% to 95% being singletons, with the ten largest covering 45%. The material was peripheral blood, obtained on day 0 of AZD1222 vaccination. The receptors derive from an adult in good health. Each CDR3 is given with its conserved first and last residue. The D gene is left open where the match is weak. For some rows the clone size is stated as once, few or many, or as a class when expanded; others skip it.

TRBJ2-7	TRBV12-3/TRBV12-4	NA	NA	CASSLASYEQYF	TGTGCCAGCAGTTTGGCCTCCTACGAGCAGTACTTC
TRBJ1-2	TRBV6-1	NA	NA	CASSEPQGYYGYTF	TGTGCCAGCAGTGAGCCCCAGGGGTACTATGGCTACACCTTC
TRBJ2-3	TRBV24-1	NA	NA	CATSDLRLGPDTQYF	TGTGCCACCAGTGATTTGCGCCTGGGCCCAGATACGCAGTATTTT
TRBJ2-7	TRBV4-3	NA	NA	CASSQDPAGVYEQYF	TGCGCCAGCAGCCAAGACCCCGCAGGGGTCTACGAGCAGTACTTC
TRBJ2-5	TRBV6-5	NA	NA	CASSYSQSLGTQYF	TGTGCCAGCAGTTACTCGCAGTCCCTGGGGACCCAGTACTTC
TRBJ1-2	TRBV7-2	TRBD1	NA	CASAGTANYGYTF	TGTGCCAGCGCTGGGACAGCTAACTATGGCTACACCTTC
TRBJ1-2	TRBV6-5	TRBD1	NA	CASSHTGDYGYTF	TGTGCCAGCAGTCACACAGGGGACTATGGCTACACCTTC
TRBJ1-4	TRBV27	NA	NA	CASRALPQHEKLFF	TGTGCCAGCAGAGCTTTGCCCCAACATGAAAAACTGTTTTTT
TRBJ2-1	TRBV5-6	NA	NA	CASSLRQVYNEQFF	TGTGCCAGCAGCTTGAGACAGGTTTACAATGAGCAGTTCTTC
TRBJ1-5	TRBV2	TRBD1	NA	CASSTGGQGKAPQHF	TGTGCCAGCTCCACAGGAGGACAGGGGAAGGCGCCCCAGCATTTT
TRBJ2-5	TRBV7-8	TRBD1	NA	CASSPGTGRETQYF	TGTGCCAGCAGCCCAGGGACAGGGCGGGAGACCCAGTACTTC
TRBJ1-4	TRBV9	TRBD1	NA	CASSSWTGENEKLFF	TGTGCCAGCAGCTCCTGGACAGGGGAGAATGAAAAACTGTTTTTT
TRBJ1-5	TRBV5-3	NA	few	CARSSQHF	TGTGCCAGAAGCTCCCAGCATTTT
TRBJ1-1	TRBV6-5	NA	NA	CASSYSRRVAFF	TGTGCCAGCAGTTACTCTAGAAGGGTGGCTTTCTTT
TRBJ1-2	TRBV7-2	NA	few	CASSLAPGGYGYTF	TGTGCCAGCAGCTTAGCCCCGGGAGGTTATGGCTACACCTTC
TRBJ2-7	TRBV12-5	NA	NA	CASGLEAGAHEQYF	TGTGCTAGTGGTTTGGAGGCAGGGGCCCACGAGCAGTACTTC